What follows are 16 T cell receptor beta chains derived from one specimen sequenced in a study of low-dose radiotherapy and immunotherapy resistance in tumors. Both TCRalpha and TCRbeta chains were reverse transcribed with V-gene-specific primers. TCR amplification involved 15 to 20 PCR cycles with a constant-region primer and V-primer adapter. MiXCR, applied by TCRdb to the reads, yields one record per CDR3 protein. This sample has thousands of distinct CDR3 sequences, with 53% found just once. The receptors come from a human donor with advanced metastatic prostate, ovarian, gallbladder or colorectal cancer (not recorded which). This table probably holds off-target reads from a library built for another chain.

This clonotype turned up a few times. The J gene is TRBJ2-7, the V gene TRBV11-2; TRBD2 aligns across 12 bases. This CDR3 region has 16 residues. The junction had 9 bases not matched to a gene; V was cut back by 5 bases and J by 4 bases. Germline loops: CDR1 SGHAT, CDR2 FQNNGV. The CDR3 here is CASSLGLAGMGYEQYF. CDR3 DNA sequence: TGTGCCAGCAGCCTCGGACTAGCGGGGATGGGATACGAGCAGTACTTC.

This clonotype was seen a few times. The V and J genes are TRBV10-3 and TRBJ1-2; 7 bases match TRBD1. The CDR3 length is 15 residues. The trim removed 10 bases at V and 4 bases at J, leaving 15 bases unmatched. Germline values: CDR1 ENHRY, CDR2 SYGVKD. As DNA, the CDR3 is TGTGCCACCAATCAAGCCAGGGGGTCCTCCTATGGCTACACCTTC. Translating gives CATNQARGSSYGYTF.

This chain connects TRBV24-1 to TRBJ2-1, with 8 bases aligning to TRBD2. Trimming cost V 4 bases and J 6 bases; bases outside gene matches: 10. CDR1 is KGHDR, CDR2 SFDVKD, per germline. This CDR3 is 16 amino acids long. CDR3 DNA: TGTGCCACCAGTGAAGAGGAGCTAGCGGGTCGCAATGAGCAGTTCTTC. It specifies CATSEEELAGRNEQFF.

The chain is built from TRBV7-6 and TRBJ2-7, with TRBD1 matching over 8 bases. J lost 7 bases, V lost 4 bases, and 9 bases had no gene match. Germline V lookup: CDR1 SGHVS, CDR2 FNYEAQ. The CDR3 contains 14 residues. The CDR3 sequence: CASSWDRQLGEQYF. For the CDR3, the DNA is TGTGCCAGCAGCTGGGACAGGCAGCTAGGGGAGCAGTACTTC.

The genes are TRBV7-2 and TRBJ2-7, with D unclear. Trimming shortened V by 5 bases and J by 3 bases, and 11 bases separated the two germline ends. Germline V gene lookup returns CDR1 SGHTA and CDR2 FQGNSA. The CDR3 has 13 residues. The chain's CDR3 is CASSPLDNYEQYF. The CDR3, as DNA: TGTGCCAGCAGCCCCCTGGATAACTACGAGCAGTACTTC.

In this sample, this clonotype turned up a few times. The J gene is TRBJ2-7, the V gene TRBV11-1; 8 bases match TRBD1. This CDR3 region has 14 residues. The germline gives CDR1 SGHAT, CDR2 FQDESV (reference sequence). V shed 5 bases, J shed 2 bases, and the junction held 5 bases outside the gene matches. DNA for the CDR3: TGTGCCAGCAGCCTCCGGACAGGGCCCTACGAGCAGTACTTC. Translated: CASSLRTGPYEQYF.

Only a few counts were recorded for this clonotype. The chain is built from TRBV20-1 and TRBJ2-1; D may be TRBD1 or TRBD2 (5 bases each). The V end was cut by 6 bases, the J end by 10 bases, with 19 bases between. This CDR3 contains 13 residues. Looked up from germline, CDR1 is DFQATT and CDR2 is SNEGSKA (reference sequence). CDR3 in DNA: TGCAGTGCCACCCCGACTTGGGGCGGGGAGCAGTTCTTC. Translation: CSATPTWGGEQFF.

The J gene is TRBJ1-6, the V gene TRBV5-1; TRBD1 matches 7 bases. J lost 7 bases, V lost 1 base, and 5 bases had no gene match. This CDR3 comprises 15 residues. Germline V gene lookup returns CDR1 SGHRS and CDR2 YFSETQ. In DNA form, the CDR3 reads TGCGCCAGCAGCTTGAGCGCAGGGGGAAATTCACCCCTCCACTTT. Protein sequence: CASSLSAGGNSPLHF.

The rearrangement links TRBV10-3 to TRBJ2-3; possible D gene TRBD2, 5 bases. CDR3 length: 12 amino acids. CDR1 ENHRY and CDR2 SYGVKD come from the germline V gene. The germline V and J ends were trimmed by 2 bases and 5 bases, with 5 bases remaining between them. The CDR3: CAISEGRDTQYF. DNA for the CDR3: TGTGCCATCAGTGAGGGGAGAGATACGCAGTATTTT.

The CDR3 DNA sequence: TGTGCCAGCAGCGCCGGCCCCCCAGTGGAGCAGTACTTC. Translation: CASSAGPPVEQYF. The chain joins TRBV9 to TRBJ2-7; D is uncertain. V was clipped by 3 bases and J by 7 bases, with 14 bases between them. Germline V gene lookup returns CDR1 SGDLS and CDR2 YYNGEE. The CDR3 totals 13 residues.

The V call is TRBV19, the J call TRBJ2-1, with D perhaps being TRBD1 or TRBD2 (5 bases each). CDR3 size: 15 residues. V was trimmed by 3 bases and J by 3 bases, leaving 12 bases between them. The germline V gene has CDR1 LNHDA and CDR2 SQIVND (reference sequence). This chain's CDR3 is CASSISGGNYNEQFF. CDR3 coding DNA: TGTGCCAGTAGTATCTCTGGGGGAAACTACAATGAGCAGTTCTTC.

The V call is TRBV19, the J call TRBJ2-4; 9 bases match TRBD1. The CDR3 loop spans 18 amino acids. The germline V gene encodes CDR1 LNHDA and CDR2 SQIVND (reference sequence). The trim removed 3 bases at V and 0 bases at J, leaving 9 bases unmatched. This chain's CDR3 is CASSMDRGGLSAKNIQYF. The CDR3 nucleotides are TGTGCCAGTAGTATGGACAGGGGAGGACTATCAGCCAAAAACATTCAGTACTTC.

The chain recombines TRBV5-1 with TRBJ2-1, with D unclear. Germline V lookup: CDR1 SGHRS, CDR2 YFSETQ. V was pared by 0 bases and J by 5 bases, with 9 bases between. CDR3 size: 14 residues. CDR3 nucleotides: TGCGCCAGCAGCTTGGCCGGCAGTCACAATGAGCAGTTCTTC. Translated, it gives CASSLAGSHNEQFF.

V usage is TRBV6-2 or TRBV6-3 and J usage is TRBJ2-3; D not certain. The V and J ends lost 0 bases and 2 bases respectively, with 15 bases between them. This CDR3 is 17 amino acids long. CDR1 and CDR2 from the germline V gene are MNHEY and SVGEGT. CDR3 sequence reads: CASSYSVSTAYTDTQYF. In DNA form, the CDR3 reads TGTGCCAGCAGTTACTCCGTCTCGACCGCTTACACAGATACGCAGTATTTT.

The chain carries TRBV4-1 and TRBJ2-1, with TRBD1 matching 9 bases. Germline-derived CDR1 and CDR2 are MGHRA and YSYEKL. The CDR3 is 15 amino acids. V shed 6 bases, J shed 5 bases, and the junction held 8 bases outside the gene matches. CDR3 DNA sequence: TGCGCCAGCAGGGACGGGACAGGGAGAAACAATGAGCAGTTCTTC. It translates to CASRDGTGRNNEQFF.

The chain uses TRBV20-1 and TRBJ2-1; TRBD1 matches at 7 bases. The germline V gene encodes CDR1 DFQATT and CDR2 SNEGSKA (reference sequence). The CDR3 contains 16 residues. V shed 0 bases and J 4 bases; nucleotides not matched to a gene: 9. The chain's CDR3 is CSAREGGPGGYNEQFF. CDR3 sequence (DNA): TGCAGTGCTAGAGAGGGTGGGCCAGGGGGATACAATGAGCAGTTCTTC.